This T cell receptor (beta chain) stems from a study of tumor and adjacent non-tumor tissue in lung cancer. The study's findings and limits: Compared with tumor, normal lung showed significantly lower TCR diversity.

The V end lost 4 bases, the J end lost 6 bases, and 12 bases lay between the germline ends. CDR3 size: 13 residues. Germline V gives CDR1 SGHAT, CDR2 FQNNGV. This sample's RNA came from whole unsorted tissue. Three rounds of nested PCR, following a modified ARM-PCR protocol, produced the TCRbeta library. TCRdb used MiXCR to reprocess the multiplex PCR reads, holding one entry per CDR3 protein. The data hold over 100,000 distinct CDR3 sequences, with approximately 82% observed a single time. Regarding this clonotype: Antigen: not known. Being one base from a much bigger clone, this may be a read error.

The source material was lung tumor tissue. V is TRBV11-2 and J is TRBJ1-2; D unresolved. This sequence was found in a woman aged 55 to 70 with non-small cell lung cancer. Here the CDR3 reads CASSSRVLDGYTF. The CDR3, as DNA: TGTGCCAGCAGCTCTAGGGTGCTCGATGGCTACACCTTC. The entire variable domain, with the rest obtained from reference TRBV11-2 and TRBJ1-2, is as follows: EAGVAQSPRYKIIEKRQSVAFWCNPISGHATLYWYQQILGQGPKLLIQFQNNGVVDDSQLPKDRFSAERLKGVDSTLKIQPAKLEDSAVYLCASSSRVLDGYTFGSGTRLTVV.